The rows below give T cell receptor beta chains drawn from one sample of a study of CD8 T cells in ankylosing spondylitis. TCRdb reanalysed the 5' RACE reads using MiXCR and keeps one entry per CDR3 protein. The repertoire holds 700,000 to 1,000,000 distinct CDR3 sequences, with roughly 12% as singletons. Sequencing used blood, either unsorted or a sorted T cell fraction (not recorded which). These TCRs come from a male donor with ankylosing spondylitis. Each CDR3 is given with its conserved first and last residue. The order of the fields is clone size, V gene, D gene, J gene, CDR3 DNA, CDR3 protein. A D gene is named only where the DNA matches it firmly. A clone size is listed for some rows: how often the clone was seen (once, few, many), or a class if it is expanded.

>few|TRBV20-1|.|TRBJ2-1
TGCAGTGCTGGGGGGGGCTATTACAATGAGCAGTTCTTC
CSAGGGYYNEQFF
>few|TRBV7-9|TRBD1|TRBJ1-2
TGTGCCAGCAGCATTCCAGAGACAGGGGCTCGCTACACCTTC
CASSIPETGARYTF
>few|TRBV20-1|.|TRBJ2-5
TGCAGTGCTAGAGACCCCACTCGAGAGACCCAGTACTTC
CSARDPTRETQYF
>few|TRBV7-3|TRBD1|TRBJ2-1
TGTGCCAGCAGCTTGGGACAGACCTTAGACAATGAGCAGTTCTTC
CASSLGQTLDNEQFF
>.|TRBV12-3/TRBV12-4|TRBD2|TRBJ2-7
TGTGCCAGCAGGGAGCGGGACTCCAAGCGGCAGTACTTC
CASRERDSKRQYF
>.|TRBV28|TRBD1|TRBJ1-4
TGTGCCAGCAGGAGGGACAGGGGAATGGTCGGTGAAAAACTGTTTTTT
CASRRDRGMVGEKLFF
>.|TRBV6-1|.|TRBJ2-7
TGTGCCAGCACTGTAACTAGAGGCTACGAGCAGTACTTC
CASTVTRGYEQYF
>many|TRBV20-1|TRBD1|TRBJ2-3
TGCAGGTCAACAGGGGCCGATAGCACAGATACGCAGTATTTT
CRSTGADSTDTQYF
>.|TRBV20-1|.|TRBJ2-7
TGCAGTGCCAAGACGCAGTACGAGCAGTACTTC
CSAKTQYEQYF
>few|TRBV7-6|TRBD1|TRBJ2-1
TGTGCCAGCAGCTTAACAGGGGCGAGAAGCTCCTACAATGAGCAGTTCTTC
CASSLTGARSSYNEQFF
>.|TRBV19|TRBD1|TRBJ2-5
TGTGCCAGTAGTACCGACAGGGGGCAAGAGACCCAGTACTTC
CASSTDRGQETQYF
>.|TRBV7-2|.|TRBJ1-2
TGTGCCAGCAGCTTGTTCCTGGGGGGTGGCTACACCTTC
CASSLFLGGGYTF
>few|TRBV12-3/TRBV12-4|.|TRBJ2-4
TGTGCCAGCAGTCCTCGGGGAGCCAAAAACATTCAGTACTTC
CASSPRGAKNIQYF
>few|TRBV4-3|.|TRBJ2-5
TGCGCCAGCAGCCAAGATGTCGGCCGGCGGGAGACCCAGTACTTC
CASSQDVGRRETQYF
>.|TRBV7-2|.|TRBJ2-5
TGTGCCAGCAGCTTACTACCCAGGGCAGAGACCCAGTACTTC
CASSLLPRAETQYF
>many|TRBV20-1|TRBD2|TRBJ2-3
TGCAGTGCTAGAAAGACTAGCGCCTTCACAGATACGCAGTATTTT
CSARKTSAFTDTQYF
>.|TRBV5-1|.|TRBJ2-5
TGCGCCAGCAGCTTGGCACTGTGGGAGACCCAGTACTTC
CASSLALWETQYF
>few|TRBV7-9|.|TRBJ2-5
TGTGCCAGCAGCTTACTATCCGGACAAGAGACCCAGTACTTC
CASSLLSGQETQYF
>.|TRBV7-2|.|TRBJ2-2
TGTGCCAGCAGCTTTCAGAGGGTGACCGGGGAGCTGTTTTTT
CASSFQRVTGELFF
>many|TRBV6-1|TRBD1|TRBJ2-5
TGTGCCTCCCAGGGCGGGACAGGGGCTTCCCAGTACTTC
CASQGGTGASQYF
>few|TRBV11-2|TRBD2|TRBJ2-4
TGTGCCAGCAGCCCCATAGCGGGATTAAACATTCAGTACTTC
CASSPIAGLNIQYF
>.|TRBV20-1|.|TRBJ1-5
TGCAGTGCTGCAGGGCTCTGGTCGACTCAGCCCCAGCATTTT
CSAAGLWSTQPQHF
>.|TRBV29-1|.|TRBJ2-5
TGCAGCGCTGAGGACTCCGATGAGACCCAGTACTTC
CSAEDSDETQYF
>.|TRBV4-3|TRBD1|TRBJ2-2
TGCGCCAGCAGCCGCGGTCAGACAGGGGAGAACACCGGGGAGCTGTTTTTT
CASSRGQTGENTGELFF
>.|TRBV2|.|TRBJ1-4
TGTGCCACTAGGGAAAATGAAAAACTGTTTTTT
CATRENEKLFF
>few|TRBV29-1|.|TRBJ1-1
TGCAGCGTTGACTCTACAGGAGTCAACACTGAAGCTTTCTTT
CSVDSTGVNTEAFF
>.|TRBV5-4|TRBD2|TRBJ2-7
TGTGCCAGCAGCTCTAGCCCCCAGACTAGCTACAACGAGCAGTACTTC
CASSSSPQTSYNEQYF